This TCR beta chain was retrieved from a study of cytomegalovirus exposure and HLA in healthy donors. With respect to this clone: The antigen is unknown.

13 Jbeta primers and 60 Vbeta primers were used for the PCR. The method was immunoSEQ multiplex PCR; TCRdb's version includes in-frame clones alone and lacks a portion of them. The sample includes about 100,000 clones, over 60% of them seen just once. Study results and limitations: Looking again later, the authors saw that most CMV-associated TCR beta chains seemed HLA-restricted. Diagnosis of cytomegalovirus status made by the classifier reportedly showed high specificity and sensitivity.

Germline trimming cut 7 bases from V and 2 bases from J; bases unmatched to any gene: 4. Germline V lookup: CDR1 LGHNA, CDR2 YNFKEQ. This CDR3 is 14 amino acids long. The rearrangement links TRBV4-2 to TRBJ2-3; 9 nucleotides align to TRBD2. The sequenced sample consisted of PBMCs. This clonotype originated in a female donor in good health and CMV-seropositive. The CDR3 DNA reads as TGTGCCAGCAACCTAGCGGGGAACACAGATACGCAGTATTTT. It specifies CASNLAGNTDTQYF.